This T cell receptor beta chain was sequenced in a study of shared clonotypes between healthy human individuals. The assay was run at deep level. Data came from immunoSEQ multiplex PCR; TCRdb stores just in-frame clones and leaves some out. The sample includes 2 million to 2.5 million clones, 92% seen only once; the top ten take more than 0.35%. Germline assignment: CDR1 LNHDA and CDR2 SQIVND (reference sequence). The CDR3 extends over 15 amino acids. The V and J ends lost 7 bases and 1 base respectively, with 13 bases between them. Sequencing was carried out using naive CD4+ T cells from PBMCs. Subset specified: CD45RA+ positively selected. The receptor's source is a man in his late teens or twenties in good health. Some clones in this sample may be carry-over from other donors' samples. The genes are TRBV19 and TRBJ2-2; no clear D gene. CDR3: CASMGWQVNTGELFF. Here the CDR3 DNA reads TGTGCCAGTATGGGGTGGCAGGTGAACACCGGGGAGCTGTTTTTT. Together with reference TRBV19 and TRBJ2-2, the CDR3 gives the full variable domain: DGGITQSPKYLFRKEGQNVTLSCEQNLNHDAMYWYRQDPGQGLRLIYYSQIVNDFQKGDIAEGYSVSREKKESFPLTVTSAQKNPTAFYLCASMGWQVNTGELFFGEGSRLTVL.